The present T cell receptor (beta chain) was sequenced within a study of chronic HIV infection and antiretroviral therapy. This clonotype was picked up many times. CDR1 SQVTM and CDR2 ANQGSEA come from the germline V gene. The CDR3 runs to 14 residues. J was trimmed by 8 bases and V by 3 bases; bases with no gene match: 5. MiXCR was run by TCRdb on the 5' RACE reads, yielding one entry per CDR3 protein. The sample carries roughly 39,000 distinct CDR3 sequences, about 8.1% recorded once. Sequencing input: peripheral blood. The source is an adult who had HIV and had not received antiretroviral therapy, or was an uninfected healthy control (not recorded which). The rearrangement uses TRBV29-1 and TRBJ2-1; the match to TRBD2 covers 12 bases. The CDR3 DNA sequence: TGCAGCGTTGAGACTAGCGGGAGTATCGATGAGCAGTTCTTC. This codes for CSVETSGSIDEQFF.